This T cell receptor beta chain was recorded in a study of cytomegalovirus exposure and HLA in healthy donors. With 60 Vbeta and 13 Jbeta primers, the PCR was carried out. Using immunoSEQ multiplex PCR, the repertoire was profiled, and TCRdb retains in-frame clones only, with some absent. The sample carries over 150,000 clones, roughly 80% recorded once. V was pared by 6 bases and J by 1 base, with 16 bases between. Germline-derived CDR1 and CDR2 are LNHDA and SQIVND (reference sequence). CDR3 length: 16 amino acids. This chain joins TRBV19 and TRBJ2-1; TRBD1 is a possible D gene (6 bases). Material: PBMCs. This sequence originates from a woman aged 45-65 years in good health and CMV-seronegative. The CDR3 DNA is TGTGCCAGTAGCTACTCGAACAGGGCTTCCTACAATGAGCAGTTCTTC. This codes for CASSYSNRASYNEQFF.